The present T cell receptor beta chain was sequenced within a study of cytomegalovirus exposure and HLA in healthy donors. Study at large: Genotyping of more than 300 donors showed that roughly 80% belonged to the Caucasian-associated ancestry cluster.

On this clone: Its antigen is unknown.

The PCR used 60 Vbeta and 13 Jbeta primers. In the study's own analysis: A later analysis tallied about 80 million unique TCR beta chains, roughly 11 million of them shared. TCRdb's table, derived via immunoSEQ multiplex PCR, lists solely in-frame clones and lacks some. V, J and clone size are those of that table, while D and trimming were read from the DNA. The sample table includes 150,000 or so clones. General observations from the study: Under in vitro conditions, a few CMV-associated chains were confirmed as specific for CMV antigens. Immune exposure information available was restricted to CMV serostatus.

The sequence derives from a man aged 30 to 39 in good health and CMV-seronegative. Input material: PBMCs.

DNA of the CDR3: TGTGCCATCAGATCGGGACTAGCGGGAGGTAGTGAGCAGTTCTTC. Protein sequence: CAIRSGLAGGSEQFF. The gene calls are TRBV10-3 and TRBJ2-1, with TRBD2 matching over 15 bases. The CDR3 spans 15 residues. Germline CDR1 reads ENHRY; CDR2 reads SYGVKD. Losses at the gene ends were 6 bases for V and 9 bases for J; bases not matched to a gene: 6.